This TCR beta chain is from a study of cytomegalovirus exposure and HLA in healthy donors (dated by TCRdb to 2016 to 2017). As for the study more broadly: In an earlier analysis of 450 to 750 of the donors, 276 Gb of sequence data and 100 million or so unique TCR beta sequences from about 180 million T cells were reported. Rather than drawing on any new phenotypic data, the later analysis identified candidate immune exposures from TCR beta sequences and the way those sequences occurred across donors. All discovery cohort repertoires had been generated using a single sequencing platform. Typing coverage differed by locus: A, B, C, DRB1 and DQB1 were typed in roughly 620-640 donors, DQA1 in approximately 520, DPA1 in around 610, and DPB1 in roughly 470. To study patterns of TCR occurrence, a later analysis re-analyzed previously published TCR beta repertoires from just over 650 donors and added high-resolution HLA genotyping. Using immunosequencing, the study profiled T cell repertoires from 500 to 800 subjects and related those repertoires to cytomegalovirus serostatus. Of the roughly 400 genotyped donors, 65% to 90% fell in the genetic ancestry cluster associated with self-reported Caucasian donors. Both class I and class II loci were covered by HLA typing, at four-digit resolution. On average, 235,054 unique TCR beta nucleotide sequences were sequenced per donor among a few hundred genotyped donors of the cohort, with around 19% of those sequences being non-productive. About 320 gigabases of sequencing data and around 87 million unique TCR sequences were included in an early release covering around 600 HLA-typed donors. To predict cytomegalovirus infection status, the study combined high-throughput TCR immunosequencing, statistical association of individual TCRs with disease status, and machine learning. To decide whether each TCR beta V gene segment behaved as functional or pseudogenic, an earlier analysis of several hundred of the donors relied on high-throughput TCR beta sequencing. Roughly 5 DR-DQ haplotypes were handled as single units for association and clustering because linkage in the cohort was strong. The study aimed to test whether cataloging public T cell receptors could reveal signatures of past pathogen exposure. Donor age, sex, ethnicity and CMV serostatus were collected together with the repertoire data. A later genetic analysis used genome-wide SNP genotypes for about 65% of the roughly 670 donors, treating that subset as a discovery cohort. In addition to the first cohort of 666 subjects, a separate validation cohort of 130 or so different subjects was used.

The germline V gene gives CDR1 as SGHAT and CDR2 as FQNNGV. After removal of 4 bases from V and 10 bases from J, the junction retains 8 bases not matched to a gene. Including cysteine and phenylalanine, the CDR3 has 13 amino acids. Only the CDR3 portion is preserved as DNA: 39 bases, with reading frame beginning at the first base. The cohort was made up of approximately 700 healthy bone marrow donors. At the time of sampling, all cohort members were nominally healthy, though unrecorded immune exposures were likely present. The donor tested CMV seropositive and was one of the 289 seropositive cohort members. A peripheral blood sample was provided by each donor, and peripheral blood mononuclear cells were used for TCR beta sequencing. Genomic DNA extraction from the blood cell samples was performed with the Qiagen DNeasy Blood Extraction Kit. Library creation used the immunoSEQ multiplex PCR assay. For the multiplex PCR, a mixture combining 60 forward primers for TCR Vbeta segments and 13 reverse primers for TCR Jbeta segments was used. A multiplex PCR assay on genomic DNA amplified the CDR3 region of rearranged TCR beta genes. The Illumina HiSeq System was used to sequence the amplified TCR beta libraries as 87-base-pair reads. In the original analysis: In a later analysis, tens of millions of unique TCR beta chains were counted across the approximately 640 repertoires, and roughly 11 million of these chains were shared by at least two donors. A nearest-neighbor algorithm error-corrected the raw reads and collapsed the reads into unique sequences, merging closely related sequences to remove PCR and sequencing errors. To assign V, D and J gene segments, CDR3 sequences were aligned to IMGT reference sequences. Each retained sequence needed at least a six-nucleotide match to both a V gene segment and a J gene segment. Rearrangements were called productive when the CDR3 lacked stop codons and stayed in frame with V and J; all others were non-productive. CDR3 was defined according to IMGT convention as the region running from the second conserved V-encoded cysteine to the conserved J-encoded phenylalanine. In an earlier analysis of 500 to 650 of the donors, sequences lacking an unambiguous match to a single V gene segment were excluded. In an earlier analysis of roughly 600 of the donors, a V segment was called functional when productive rearrangements were above 56.7%, and segregating when the standard deviation between donors exceeded 5%. To diagnose cytomegalovirus status from the catalog of TCR beta chain sequences, a statistical classification framework was built. A later analysis assigned V and J genes by comparing TCR nucleotide sequences with IMGT/GENE-DB human TR gene sequences. The TCRdist pipeline was used in a later analysis to assign CDR3 sequences and most-parsimonious VDJ recombination scenarios. A later analysis defined each TCR beta chain by its CDR3 amino acid sequence plus V-gene family, and excluded reads lacking a unique V-gene family. In a later analysis, approximately 590 highly shared, low-generation-probability nucleotide sequences were removed to address suspected cross-contamination and a sequencing artifact. A later analysis calculated a clonal expansion index for each public chain from normalized within-repertoire ranks of inferred template counts. Generation probabilities in a later analysis came from a VDJ recombination model fitted to out-of-frame rearrangements, and those results were checked against IGoR. A later analysis scored TCR-TCR, TCR-HLA and TCR-CMV co-occurrence with hypergeometric tests, applying a repertoire-size bias correction to TCR pairs. A later analysis estimated false discovery rates by permuting HLA or CMV assignments 20 times. In a later analysis, co-occurring TCRs were grouped using DBSCAN, and TCRdist sequence similarity was added for clustering within HLA-allele-positive subsets. For co-occurrence clustering, repertoires with fewer than 30,000 or more than 120,000 public chains were excluded, along with roughly 5 repertoires with anomalous nucleotide sharing. TCRdb's version of the immuneACCESS table is confined to in-frame rearrangements and falls short of the full clone set. An unresolved V gene accounts for under half of the shortfall where checked; the remainder is of unknown origin. V, J and clone size are those of that table, while D and trimming were read from the DNA. This sample holds approximately 110,000 clones; 65% to 75% were observed only once. The ten most abundant clones make up 9.5% to 13% of the sample.

To note about this clone: Its antigen is unknown. Per-base quality was not reported, and no clone a single base away is much larger than it.

What the authors observed across the whole study: In this cohort, only TCR beta chains were sequenced, and detectable features were limited by the absence of alpha or paired-chain data. It was suggested by the authors that the approach could potentially be generalized to other disease states and immunological phenotypes. Approximately 18 rarely observed V segments, including chromosome 9 orphons, were excluded from the earlier analysis of just under 600 of the donors because counts were too low. V-gene and J-gene trimming of TCR beta chains was associated with a missense DCLRE1C variant in a later genetic analysis, and the association was replicated in an independent cohort. A further reported finding was that TCR beta sequences accurately predicted the HLA-A and HLA-B alleles for most subjects in the first cohort. Correlated functional status among segregating V segments might reflect linkage disequilibrium, but an unknown experimental factor could not be ruled out. In a later analysis, around 15,000 TCR beta sequences were associated with specific HLA alleles at a false discovery rate of 0.05. The study listed 164 TCR beta chains as associated with cytomegalovirus. The presence/absence analyses assumed that sequencing depth was roughly uniform across donors, and that assumption may not be true. In a later analysis, the rate of TCR association differed among HLA loci, with DRB1 alleles having the most associated TCRs and HLA-C alleles having the fewest. According to a later analysis, parvovirus B19, influenza, CMV and Epstein-Barr virus appeared linked to several top co-occurrence clusters. A later analysis found that most CMV-associated TCR beta chains appeared HLA-restricted, with HLA associations seemingly driven largely by CMV exposure. Assigning TCR associations to individual alleles was difficult when HLA alleles, especially DR and DQ, strongly co-occurred. In an earlier analysis of 587 of the donors, most TCR beta V segments were observed in productive rearrangements about 90% or about 30% of the time, broadly matching IMGT annotations. A cluster of highly shared sequence variants was judged likely to be a technical artifact of the sequencing pipeline. While some public TCRs were present in many individuals, most TCR sequences turned up only very rarely across donors. Cytomegalovirus status was reported to be diagnosed by the classifier with high specificity and sensitivity in both the original and validation cohorts. A few of the identified cytomegalovirus-associated TCR beta chains were confirmed in vitro to be specific for cytomegalovirus antigens. Some IMGT-functional V segments, including TRBV6-2 and TRBV6-3, could not be distinguished by the 87-base-pair reads and were therefore excluded. HLA typing was unavailable for some donors at each locus, so association tests used only the typed subset. A later analysis found that HLA-associated TCR beta chains were more clonally expanded and had lower generation probabilities than equally common non-associated chains. In a later genetic analysis, fewer N-insertions in productive TCRs were reported among donors in an Asian-associated ancestry cluster than the approximately 670-donor mean. CMV serostatus was the only immune exposure information available for the cohort.

The chain employs TRBV11-2 and TRBJ2-7, with 9 bases matching TRBD1. What was sequenced was PBMCs. This TCR was sampled from a middle-aged man in good health and CMV-seropositive. The DNA sequence is given as TGTGCCAGCAGCTCCACCGGGACAGGGAAACAGTACTTC. Its translation reads: CASSSTGTGKQYF.